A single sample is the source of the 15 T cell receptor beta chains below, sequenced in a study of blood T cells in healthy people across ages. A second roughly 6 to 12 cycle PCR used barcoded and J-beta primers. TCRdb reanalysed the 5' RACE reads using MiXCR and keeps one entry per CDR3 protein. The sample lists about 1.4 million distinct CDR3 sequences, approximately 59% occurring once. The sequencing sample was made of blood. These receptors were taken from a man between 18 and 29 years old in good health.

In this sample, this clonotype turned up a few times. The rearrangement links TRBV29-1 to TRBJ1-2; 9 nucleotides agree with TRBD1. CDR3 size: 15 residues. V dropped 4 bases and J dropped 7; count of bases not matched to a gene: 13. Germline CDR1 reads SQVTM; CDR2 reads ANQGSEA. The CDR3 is CSVVPLSQGAPGYTF. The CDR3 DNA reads TGCAGCGTTGTCCCCCTTTCACAGGGGGCGCCTGGCTACACCTTC.

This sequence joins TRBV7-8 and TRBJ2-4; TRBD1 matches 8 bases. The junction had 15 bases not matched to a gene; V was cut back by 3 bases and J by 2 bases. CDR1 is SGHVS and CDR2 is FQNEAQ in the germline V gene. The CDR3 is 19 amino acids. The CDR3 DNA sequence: TGTGCCAGCAGCTTTACAGGGGGTTTCGGGTCTGGGACCAAAAACATTCAGTACTTC. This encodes CASSFTGGFGSGTKNIQYF.

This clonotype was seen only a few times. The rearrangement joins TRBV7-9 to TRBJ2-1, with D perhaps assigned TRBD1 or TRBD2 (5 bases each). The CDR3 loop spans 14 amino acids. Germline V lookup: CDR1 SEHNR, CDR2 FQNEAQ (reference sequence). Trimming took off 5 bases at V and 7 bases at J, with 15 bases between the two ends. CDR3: CASSVVGPLNEQFF. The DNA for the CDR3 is TGTGCCAGCAGCGTCGTGGGACCCCTTAATGAGCAGTTCTTC. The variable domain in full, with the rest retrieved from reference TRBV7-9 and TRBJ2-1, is DTGVSQNPRHKITKRGQNVTFRCDPISEHNRLYWYRQTLGQGPEFLTYFQNEAQLEKSRLLSDRFSAERPKGSFSTLEIQRTEQGDSAMYLCASSVVGPLNEQFFGPGTRLTVL.

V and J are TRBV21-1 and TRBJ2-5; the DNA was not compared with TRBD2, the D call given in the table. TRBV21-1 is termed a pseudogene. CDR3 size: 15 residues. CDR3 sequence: CASSNLAERGETQYF. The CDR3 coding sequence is TGTGCCAGCAGCAATTTGGCGGAGAGGGGAGAGACCCAGTACTTC.

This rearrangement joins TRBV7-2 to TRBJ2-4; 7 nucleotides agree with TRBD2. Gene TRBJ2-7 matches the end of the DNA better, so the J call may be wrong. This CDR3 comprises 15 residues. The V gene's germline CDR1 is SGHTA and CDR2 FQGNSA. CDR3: CASSLVGGEGYEQYF. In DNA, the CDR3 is TGTGCCAGCAGCTTAGTAGGCGGGGAGGGCTACGAGCAGTACTTC.

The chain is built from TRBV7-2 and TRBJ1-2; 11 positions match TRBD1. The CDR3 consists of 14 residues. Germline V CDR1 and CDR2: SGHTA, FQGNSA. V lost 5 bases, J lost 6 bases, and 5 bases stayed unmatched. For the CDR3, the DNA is TGTGCCAGCAGCACGGGACAGGGGGTACATGGCTACACCTTC. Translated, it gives CASSTGQGVHGYTF.

CDR3 sequence: CASSLQPGTFNTDTQYF. Written as DNA, the CDR3 is TGTGCCAGCAGCTTACAGCCAGGGACATTTAACACAGATACGCAGTATTTT. This rearrangement joins TRBV7-9 to TRBJ2-3, with TRBD1 as a possible D gene (6 bases). The V end was cut by 2 bases, the J end by 2 bases, with 17 bases between. This CDR3 comprises 17 residues. Germline CDR1 and CDR2: SEHNR and FQNEAQ (reference sequence).

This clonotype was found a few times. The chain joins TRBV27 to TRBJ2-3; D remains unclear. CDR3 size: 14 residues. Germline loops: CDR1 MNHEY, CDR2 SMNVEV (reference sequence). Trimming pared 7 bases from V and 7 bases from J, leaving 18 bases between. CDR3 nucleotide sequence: TGTGCCAGCATGACCACTCCATTTAAAAATACGCAGTATTTT. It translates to CASMTTPFKNTQYF.

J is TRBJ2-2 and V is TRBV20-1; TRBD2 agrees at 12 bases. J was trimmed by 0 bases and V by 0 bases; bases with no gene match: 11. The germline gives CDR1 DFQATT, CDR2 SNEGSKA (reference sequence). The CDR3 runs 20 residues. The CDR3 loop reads CSARDDRRLAGAANTGELFF. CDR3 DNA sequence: TGCAGTGCTAGAGATGACCGGAGACTAGCGGGGGCCGCGAACACCGGGGAGCTGTTTTTT.

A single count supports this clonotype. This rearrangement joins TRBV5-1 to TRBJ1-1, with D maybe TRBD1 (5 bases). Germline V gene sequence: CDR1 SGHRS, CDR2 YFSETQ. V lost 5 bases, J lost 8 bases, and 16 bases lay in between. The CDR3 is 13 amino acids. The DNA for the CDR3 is TGCGCCAGCAGTCTCAGGCTAGGGACCGAAGCTTTCTTT. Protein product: CASSLRLGTEAFF.

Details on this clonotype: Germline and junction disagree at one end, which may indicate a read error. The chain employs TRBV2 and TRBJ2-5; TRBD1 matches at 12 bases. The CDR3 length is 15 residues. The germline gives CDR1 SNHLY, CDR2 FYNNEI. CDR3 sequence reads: CAGSRLGTGGAEQYF. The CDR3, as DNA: TGTGCCGGCAGCCGACTTGGGACAGGGGGCGCTGAGCAGTACTTC. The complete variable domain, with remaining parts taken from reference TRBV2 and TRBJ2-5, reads EPEVTQTPSHQVTQMGQEVILRCVPISNHLYFYWYRQILGQKVEFLVSFYNNEISEKSEIFDDQFSVERPDGSNFTLKIRSTKLEDSAMYFCAGSRLGTGGAEQYFGPGTRLLVL.

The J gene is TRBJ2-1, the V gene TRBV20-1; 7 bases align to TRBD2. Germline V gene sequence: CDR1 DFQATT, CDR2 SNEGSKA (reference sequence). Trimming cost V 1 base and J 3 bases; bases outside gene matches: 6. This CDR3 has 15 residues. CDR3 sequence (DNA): TGCAGTGCTAGAGCCGGACTAGAATACTACAATGAGCAGTTCTTC. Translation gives CSARAGLEYYNEQFF.

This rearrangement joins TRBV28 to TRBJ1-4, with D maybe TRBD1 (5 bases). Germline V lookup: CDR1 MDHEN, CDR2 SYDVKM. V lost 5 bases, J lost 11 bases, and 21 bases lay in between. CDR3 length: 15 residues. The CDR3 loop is CASSHRTPRGEKLFF. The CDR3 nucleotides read TGTGCCAGCAGTCACAGGACACCCCGCGGGGAGAAACTGTTTTTT.

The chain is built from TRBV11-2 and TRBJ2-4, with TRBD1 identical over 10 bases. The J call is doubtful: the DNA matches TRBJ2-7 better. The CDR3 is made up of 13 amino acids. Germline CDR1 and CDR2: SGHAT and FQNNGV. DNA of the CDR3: TGTGCCAGCAGTGGGACAGGGGCGACCGAGCAGTACTTC. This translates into CASSGTGATEQYF.

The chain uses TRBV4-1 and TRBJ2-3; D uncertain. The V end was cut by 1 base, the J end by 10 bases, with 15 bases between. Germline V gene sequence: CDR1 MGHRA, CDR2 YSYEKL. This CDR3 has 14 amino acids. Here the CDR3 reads CASSQGSSKGSQYF. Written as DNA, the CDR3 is TGCGCCAGCAGCCAAGGAAGTAGCAAGGGTTCGCAGTATTTT.